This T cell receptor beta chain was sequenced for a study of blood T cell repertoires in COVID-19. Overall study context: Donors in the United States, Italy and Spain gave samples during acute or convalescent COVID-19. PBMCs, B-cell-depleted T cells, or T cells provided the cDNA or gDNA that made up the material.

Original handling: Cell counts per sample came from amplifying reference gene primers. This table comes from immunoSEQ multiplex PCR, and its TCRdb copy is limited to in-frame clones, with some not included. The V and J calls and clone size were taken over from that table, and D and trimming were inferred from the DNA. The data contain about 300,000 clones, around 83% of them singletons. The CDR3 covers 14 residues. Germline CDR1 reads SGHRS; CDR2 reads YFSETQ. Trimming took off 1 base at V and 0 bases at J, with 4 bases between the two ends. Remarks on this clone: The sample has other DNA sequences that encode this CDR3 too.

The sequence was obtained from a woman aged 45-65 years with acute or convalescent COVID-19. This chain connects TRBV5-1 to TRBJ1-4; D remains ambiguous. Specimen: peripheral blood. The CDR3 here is CASSLTATNEKLFF. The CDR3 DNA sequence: TGCGCCAGCAGCTTGACGGCAACTAATGAAAAACTGTTTTTT.